Each of the 2 T cell receptor beta chains below was sequenced from the same sample in a study of T cells in Graves' hyperthyroidism and ophthalmopathy. Amplification targeted TCR beta CDR3 regions from RNA transcripts. First-round RT-PCR of the TCR CDR3 relied on the HTBI primer set. MiXCR was run by TCRdb on the multiplex PCR reads, yielding one entry per CDR3 protein. The top ten clones hold around 8% of a sample with 600,000 to 900,000 distinct CDR3 sequences, roughly 15% of them seen once. The sample comprised blood. These receptor sequences come from a man between 18 and 29 years old with Graves' hyperthyroidism.

This clonotype was counted many times. The chain carries TRBV5-1 and TRBJ2-3; 8 positions agree with TRBD2. The CDR3 contains 14 residues. Losses at the gene ends were 2 bases for V and 2 bases for J; bases not matched to a gene: 1. CDR1 is SGHRS and CDR2 is YFSETQ in the germline V gene. CDR3 DNA: TGCGCCAGCAGCTTTAGCGGGGACACAGATACGCAGTATTTT. It yields the protein CASSFSGDTDTQYF.

This clonotype has ten or more counts. The chain joins TRBV30 to TRBJ2-3, with TRBD2 as a possible D gene (5 bases). Trimming left V 0 bases short and J 1 base short, with 20 bases between. The CDR3 runs 18 residues. CDR1 and CDR2 (germline): GTSNPN, SVGIG (reference sequence). The CDR3 is CAWSVPPSAAHRTDTQYF. The CDR3 nucleotides are TGTGCCTGGAGTGTACCCCCATCAGCGGCCCACCGCACAGATACGCAGTATTTT.